The clone carrying this T cell receptor beta chain appeared a single time. Its specificity is unknown. Separate from the roughly 610-subject first cohort, the roughly 120-subject validation cohort was the one that the donors belonged to. Sequencing used immunoSEQ multiplex PCR; TCRdb keeps in-frame clones, though not all of them. The data hold tens of thousands of clones, with around 95% observed a single time. CDR3 length equals 16 residues. The germline V gene has CDR1 SGHNT and CDR2 YENEEA. V lost 0 bases to trimming and J lost 7 bases, with 13 bases between them. These data belong to a study of cytomegalovirus exposure and HLA in healthy donors. The study, taken as a whole, reports: Many donors shared some public TCRs, even though most TCR sequences were rare. The classifier was said to identify cytomegalovirus status with high specificity and sensitivity.

The chain recombines TRBV11-3 with TRBJ1-6; D is ambiguous. Sequenced material: PBMCs. The origin of this receptor is a man aged 18-30 years in good health and CMV-seropositive. CDR3 sequence reads: CASSLDGWAENSPLHF. Written as DNA, the CDR3 is TGTGCCAGCAGCTTAGATGGGTGGGCAGAGAATTCACCCCTCCACTTT.